These T cell receptor beta chains were read from a single sample in a study of neurological immune-mediated disorders. Each CDR3 protein is one row after TCRdb ran MiXCR on the 5' RACE reads. The sample holds about 66,000 distinct CDR3 sequences, 5.2% seen once. Sequenced sample: PBMCs. These receptors were obtained from a woman aged 25 to 39 with multiple sclerosis. The CDR3 runs from the conserved cysteine through the conserved F or W. The D gene is left open where the match is weak. Clone sizes are given selectively: once, few, many, or a class where the clone is expanded.

few | TRBJ1-6 | TRBV7-7 | NA | CASSPWMSSYNSPLNF | TGTGCTAGCAGCCCCTGGATGAGCTCCTATAATTCACCCCTCAACTTT
few | TRBJ1-2 | TRBV12-3/TRBV12-4 | TRBD1 | CASSPTGVYGYTF | TGTGCCAGCAGCCCAACAGGGGTCTATGGCTACACCTTC
many | TRBJ1-1 | TRBV5-1 | TRBD1 | CASSSSGTGNTEAFF | TGCGCCAGCAGCTCCTCCGGGACAGGGAACACTGAAGCTTTCTTT
few | TRBJ2-5 | TRBV5-1 | NA | CASSTTRTETQYF | TGCGCCAGCAGCACTACTAGGACAGAGACCCAGTACTTC
many | TRBJ1-5 | TRBV4-1 | NA | CASSQDWESRVRQHF | TGCGCCAGCAGCCAAGATTGGGAATCCCGGGTTCGCCAGCATTTT
many | TRBJ1-1 | TRBV12-3/TRBV12-4 | TRBD1 | CASSFDRVAFF | TGTGCCAGCAGTTTTGACAGGGTAGCTTTCTTT
NA | TRBJ1-2 | TRBV7-2 | TRBD1 | CASSSPQGEDGYTF | TGTGCCAGCAGCTCGCCCCAGGGGGAAGATGGCTACACCTTC
NA | TRBJ1-5 | TRBV6-1 | NA | CASSEGATSNQPQHF | TGTGCCAGCAGTGAAGGTGCCACTAGCAATCAGCCCCAGCATTTT
many | TRBJ1-1 | TRBV6-5 | NA | CASTKTGNTEAFF | TGTGCCAGCACCAAGACAGGGAACACTGAAGCTTTCTTT
many | TRBJ1-2 | TRBV6-5 | NA | CASSFQGRGYGYTF | TGTGCCAGCAGTTTCCAAGGGCGCGGCTATGGCTACACCTTC
few | TRBJ1-2 | TRBV27 | NA | CASRKGIYGYTF | TGTGCCAGTAGAAAGGGAATCTATGGCTACACATTC
many | TRBJ2-7 | TRBV7-8 | NA | CASSPTPSYEQYF | TGTGCCAGCAGCCCCACCCCATCGTACGAGCAGTACTTC
many | TRBJ1-2 | TRBV5-1 | NA | CASSLESTDGYTF | TGCGCCAGCAGCTTGGAGTCGACAGATGGCTACACCTTC
many | TRBJ1-1 | TRBV5-1 | NA | CASSLDVNTEAFF | TGCGCCAGCAGCTTGGATGTGAACACTGAAGCTTTCTTT
many | TRBJ2-2 | TRBV5-1 | NA | CASSSIPNTGELFF | TGCGCCAGCAGCTCAATTCCGAACACCGGGGAGCTGTTTTTT
many | TRBJ1-5 | TRBV15 | TRBD1 | CATSVDRGNQPQHF | TGTGCCACCAGCGTAGACAGGGGCAATCAGCCCCAGCATTTT
many | TRBJ2-7 | TRBV6-6 | TRBD2 | CASSYSTSGGYEQYF | TGTGCCAGCAGTTACTCGACTAGCGGGGGGTACGAGCAGTACTTC
NA | TRBJ1-6 | TRBV18 | NA | CASSPLGERGTRPLHF | TGTGCCAGCTCACCCCTCGGTGAGAGGGGAACGCGTCCCCTCCACTTT
many | TRBJ2-1 | TRBV5-1 | NA | CASAVPDGSSYNEQFF | TGCGCCAGCGCCGTACCGGACGGGAGCTCCTACAATGAGCAGTTCTTC
many | TRBJ1-1 | TRBV20-1 | NA | CSARESANPNTEAFF | TGCAGTGCTAGAGAATCGGCCAATCCGAACACTGAAGCTTTCTTT
few | TRBJ2-7 | TRBV7-2 | NA | CASSLRGSGARGEQYF | TGTGCCAGCAGCTTAAGGGGTTCGGGGGCGCGGGGGGAGCAGTACTTC
many | TRBJ2-4 | TRBV20-1 | NA | CSARVGTKNIQYF | TGCAGTGCTAGAGTGGGCACCAAAAACATTCAGTACTTC
many | TRBJ1-2 | TRBV7-9 | NA | CASSSARDSGYTF | TGTGCCAGCAGCTCCGCCCGGGACTCAGGCTACACCTTC
NA | TRBJ1-5 | TRBV18 | TRBD1 | CASSPQRDRNQPQHF | TGTGCCAGCTCACCTCAACGGGACAGAAATCAGCCCCAGCATTTT